These 25 T cell receptor beta chains were sequenced from one sample in a study of T cell responses to AZD1222 COVID-19 vaccine. Assay: immunoSEQ multiplex PCR; the TCRdb copy retains only in-frame clones and omits some. The table records more than 80,000 clones, around 91% of them present only once. Sample: peripheral blood, taken 28 days after the second AZD1222 dose. These receptors came from an adult who received the AZD1222 COVID-19 vaccine.

The chain has TRBV10-2 and TRBJ1-5; 7 nucleotides align to TRBD1. V trimming: 5 bases; J trimming: 7 bases; junction bases outside the gene matches: 5. CDR1 WSHSY and CDR2 SAAADI come from the germline V gene. CDR3 size: 13 residues. DNA for the CDR3: TGCGCCAGCAGTTCACAGGGGAAACAGCCCCAGCATTTT. It yields the protein CASSSQGKQPQHF.

The rearrangement uses TRBV7-2 and TRBJ2-7; 15 bases match TRBD2. Unmatched junction bases numbered 5, after V lost 5 bases and J lost 6 bases. The germline V gene has CDR1 SGHTA and CDR2 FQGNSA. The CDR3 contains 15 residues. The CDR3 here is CASSPRTSGGAEQYF. CDR3 sequence (DNA): TGTGCCAGCAGCCCGAGGACTAGCGGGGGGGCCGAGCAGTACTTC.

In DNA, the CDR3 is TGTGCCAGCACCCCCCACACACATTTGAACACTGAAGCTTTCTTT. As protein: CASTPHTHLNTEAFF. The genes are TRBV5-5 and TRBJ1-1; D unresolved. Trimming took 6 bases from V and 0 from J, leaving 15 bases between them. The CDR3 has 15 amino acids. Germline V lookup: CDR1 SGHKS, CDR2 YYEKEE (reference sequence).

V gene TRBV18 combines with J gene TRBJ1-5, with D tentatively TRBD1 (6 bases). This CDR3 comprises 19 residues. Germline V gene lookup returns CDR1 KGHSH and CDR2 LQKENI. Trimming cost V 5 bases and J 0 bases, with 23 bases left between them. CDR3 sequence: CASSLYGGHPGGSNQPQHF. DNA of the CDR3: TGTGCCAGCTCATTATACGGGGGACACCCTGGGGGTAGCAATCAGCCCCAGCATTTT.

The rearrangement joins TRBV19 to TRBJ1-4, with D maybe TRBD1 (5 bases). The CDR3 has 12 residues. Germline V gives CDR1 LNHDA, CDR2 SQIVND (reference sequence). CDR3 sequence reads: CVVGTGNEKLFF. In DNA form, the CDR3 reads TGTGTCGTCGGGACGGGGAATGAAAAACTGTTTTTT.

The CDR3 DNA reads TGTGCCAGCAGTTACTCGGAAGGTAGAAACACTGAAGCTTTCTTT. Translated: CASSYSEGRNTEAFF. The rearrangement uses TRBV6-5 and TRBJ1-1; no reliable D call. Germline lookup yields CDR1 MNHEY and CDR2 SVGAGI. The CDR3 consists of 15 residues. V was pared by 0 bases and J by 2 bases, with 10 bases between.

The rearrangement uses TRBV7-6 and TRBJ2-1; 8 bases are shared with TRBD2. CDR1 and CDR2 (germline): SGHVS, FNYEAQ. This CDR3 is built from 16 residues. V was pared by 1 base and J by 5 bases, with 7 bases of the junction left unmatched. The CDR3 spells CASSLEVSGANNEQFF. In DNA form, the CDR3 reads TGTGCCAGCAGCTTAGAGGTTAGCGGGGCCAACAATGAGCAGTTCTTC.

The chain links TRBV12-3 or TRBV12-4 to TRBJ1-2; D is unclear. The germline V and J ends were trimmed by 3 bases and 7 bases, with 9 bases remaining between them. CDR3 length: 12 amino acids. The CDR3 loop is CASSLVLFGYTF. The CDR3 DNA sequence: TGTGCCAGCAGTTTGGTCCTGTTTGGCTACACCTTC.

CDR3 loop: CASRMTGHYGYTF. The CDR3, as DNA: TGTGCCAGCAGAATGACAGGGCACTATGGCTACACCTTC. The chain recombines TRBV12-3 or TRBV12-4 with TRBJ1-2; 7 positions agree with TRBD1. V trimming: 6 bases; J trimming: 3 bases; junction bases outside the gene matches: 4. The CDR3 is 13 amino acids.

The gene calls are TRBV6-6 and TRBJ2-3; D not certain. The V and J ends lost 6 bases and 1 base respectively, with 11 bases between them. CDR3 size: 14 residues. Germline values: CDR1 MNHNY, CDR2 SVGAGI (reference sequence). The CDR3 DNA reads TGTGCCAGCAGCGTACAATGGGGCACAGATACGCAGTATTTT. Translation: CASSVQWGTDTQYF.

The rearrangement uses TRBV4-2 and TRBJ2-7, with D perhaps TRBD1 (6 bases). The CDR3 has 14 amino acids. Trimming pared 3 bases from V and 2 bases from J, leaving 11 bases between. The germline CDR1 and CDR2 sequences are LGHNA and YNFKEQ. CDR3 sequence reads: CASSQARGTYEQYF. In DNA form, the CDR3 reads TGTGCCAGCAGCCAGGCCAGGGGAACCTACGAGCAGTACTTC.

The V and J genes are TRBV5-5 and TRBJ1-3, with no clear D. Trimming removed 1 base from V and 0 bases from J, with 5 bases in between. CDR1 is SGHKS, CDR2 YYEKEE, per germline (reference sequence). The CDR3 consists of 14 residues. In DNA, the CDR3 is TGTGCCAGCAGCTTGCCCGTCTCTGGAAACACCATATATTTT. Its translation is CASSLPVSGNTIYF. Full variable domain (missing parts from reference TRBV5-5 and TRBJ1-3): DAGVTQSPTHLIKTRGQQVTLRCSPISGHKSVSWYQQVLGQGPQFIFQYYEKEERGRGNFPDRFSARQFPNYSSELNVNALLLGDSALYLCASSLPVSGNTIYFGEGSWLTVV.

V is TRBV7-9 and J is TRBJ1-5; D remains ambiguous. Trimming took 0 bases from V and 4 from J, leaving 4 bases between them. This CDR3 has 13 amino acids. Germline-derived CDR1 and CDR2 are SEHNR and FQNEAQ (reference sequence). The CDR3 spells CASSLAQNQPQHF. In DNA form, the CDR3 reads TGTGCCAGCAGCTTAGCCCAGAATCAGCCCCAGCATTTT.

The J gene is TRBJ2-7, the V gene TRBV11-2; D not resolved. CDR3 length: 13 residues. V lost 6 bases and J 6 bases, leaving 15 bases between the germline ends. From germline, CDR1 is SGHAT and CDR2 FQNNGV. The CDR3 loop is CASSQTVTSEQYF. The CDR3 bases are TGTGCCAGCAGTCAAACAGTGACTTCCGAGCAGTACTTC. Based on the CDR3 plus reference TRBV11-2 and TRBJ2-7, the full variable domain is EAGVAQSPRYKIIEKRQSVAFWCNPISGHATLYWYQQILGQGPKLLIQFQNNGVVDDSQLPKDRFSAERLKGVDSTLKIQPAKLEDSAVYLCASSQTVTSEQYFGPGTRLTVT.

The chain is built from TRBV5-5 and TRBJ1-1; possibly TRBD1 for D (5 bases). The CDR3 has 13 amino acids. Trimming left V 3 bases short and J 0 bases short, with 6 bases between. CDR1 and CDR2 from the germline V gene are SGHKS and YYEKEE (reference sequence). The CDR3 spells CASSWDVNTEAFF. CDR3 DNA: TGTGCCAGCAGCTGGGACGTGAACACTGAAGCTTTCTTT. Complete variable domain (other parts from reference TRBV5-5 and TRBJ1-1): DAGVTQSPTHLIKTRGQQVTLRCSPISGHKSVSWYQQVLGQGPQFIFQYYEKEERGRGNFPDRFSARQFPNYSSELNVNALLLGDSALYLCASSWDVNTEAFFGQGTRLTVV.

This sequence joins TRBV6-5 and TRBJ1-3; 9 positions agree with TRBD1. This CDR3 comprises 15 residues. V dropped 6 bases and J dropped 4; count of bases not matched to a gene: 7. Germline V lookup: CDR1 MNHEY, CDR2 SVGAGI. The DNA of the CDR3 is TGTGCCAGCAGGCTACGACAGGGGGGAGGAAACACCATATATTTT. Protein product: CASRLRQGGGNTIYF.

This sequence joins TRBV4-3 and TRBJ2-7; D is uncertain. Germline V gene data show CDR1 as LGHNA and CDR2 as YSLEER. The CDR3 spans 15 residues. Between the trimmed V and J ends, which lost 1 base and 0 bases, there was a span of 10 bases. CDR3 nucleotides: TGCGCCAGCAGCCAAGTTCTCACGGGCTCCTACGAGCAGTACTTC. This sequence encodes CASSQVLTGSYEQYF.

The chain combines TRBV20-1 with TRBJ1-2, with D tentatively TRBD1 (5 bases). V was clipped by 6 bases and J by 2 bases, with 7 bases between them. The germline CDR1 and CDR2 sequences are DFQATT and SNEGSKA (reference sequence). The CDR3 is made up of 11 amino acids. DNA for the CDR3: TGCAGTGCAGGGGAGAACTATGGCTACACCTTC. Amino acids: CSAGENYGYTF.

The chain is built from TRBV5-1 and TRBJ1-2, with D possibly TRBD1 on 5 matching bases. Germline V gene lookup returns CDR1 SGHRS and CDR2 YFSETQ. The V and J ends lost 7 bases and 4 bases respectively, with 17 bases between them. The CDR3 length is 14 residues. Here the CDR3 DNA reads TGCGCCAGCCGAGTGACCGGACAACGCTATGGCTACACCTTC. Protein sequence: CASRVTGQRYGYTF. Full variable domain (remainder filled in from reference TRBV5-1 and TRBJ1-2): KAGVTQTPRYLIKTRGQQVTLSCSPISGHRSVSWYQQTPGQGLQFLFEYFSETQRNKGNFPGRFSGRQFSNSRSEMNVSTLELGDSALYLCASRVTGQRYGYTFGSGTRLTVV.

The chain is built from TRBV5-1 and TRBJ2-5; 9 nucleotides line up with TRBD1. The CDR3 runs 14 residues. Trimming cost V 6 bases and J 2 bases; bases outside gene matches: 5. Germline CDR1 and CDR2: SGHRS and YFSETQ. Written as DNA, the CDR3 is TGCGCCAGCACCGAACAGGGGGCTCAAGAGACCCAGTACTTC. This gives the protein CASTEQGAQETQYF. The complete variable domain, with remaining parts taken from reference TRBV5-1 and TRBJ2-5, reads KAGVTQTPRYLIKTRGQQVTLSCSPISGHRSVSWYQQTPGQGLQFLFEYFSETQRNKGNFPGRFSGRQFSNSRSEMNVSTLELGDSALYLCASTEQGAQETQYFGPGTRLLVL.

The genes are TRBV6-5 and TRBJ1-2; D gene uncertain. The V gene's germline CDR1 is MNHEY and CDR2 SVGAGI. CDR3 size: 13 residues. Trimming shortened V by 4 bases and J by 3 bases, and 9 bases separated the two germline ends. The CDR3 sequence: CASSSHSYYGYTF. In DNA form, the CDR3 reads TGTGCCAGCAGTTCGCACAGCTACTATGGCTACACCTTC.

As for this clone: The junction and the germline gene differ at one end; a read error may be behind it. The genes are TRBV6-1 and TRBJ2-3, with D possibly being TRBD1 (6 bases). The V gene's germline CDR1 is MNHNS and CDR2 SASEGT. The CDR3 runs to 15 residues. CDR3 coding DNA: TGTGCCAGCAGGGAAGGACAGTTTTACACAGATACGCAGTATTTT. Its protein is CASREGQFYTDTQYF.

This chain connects TRBV6-5 to TRBJ2-1; D is perhaps TRBD2 (5 bases). Germline CDR1 is MNHEY and CDR2 is SVGAGI. V was shortened by 2 bases and J by 0 bases, with 8 bases between the two germline ends. The CDR3 has 15 amino acids. CDR3 residues: CASSYGGSSYNEQFF. The CDR3 bases are TGTGCCAGCAGTTACGGAGGAAGCTCCTACAATGAGCAGTTCTTC.

This chain uses TRBV18 with TRBJ2-5; perhaps TRBD2 as D (7 bases). The germline V gene has CDR1 KGHSH and CDR2 LQKENI. This CDR3 has 16 amino acids. Trimming pared 3 bases from V and 1 base from J, leaving 15 bases between. Here the CDR3 reads CASSPGASGIQETQYF. In nucleotides, the CDR3 is TGTGCCAGCTCACCGGGGGCTAGCGGTATCCAAGAGACCCAGTACTTC.

This chain joins TRBV24-1 and TRBJ2-7; either TRBD1 or TRBD2 may fit D (5 bases each). V dropped 5 bases and J dropped 6 bases, with 13 bases sitting between them. The germline gives CDR1 KGHDR, CDR2 SFDVKD. This CDR3 has 13 amino acids. CDR3 residues: CATSALPGREQYF. The CDR3 DNA reads TGTGCCACCAGTGCCTTGCCGGGGCGCGAGCAGTACTTC.